This record looks at one TCR beta chain sequence and its context. This sample is part of a study of cytomegalovirus exposure and HLA in healthy donors. V shed 3 bases and J 4 bases; nucleotides not matched to a gene: 4. CDR3 length equals 15 residues. CDR1 is MRHNA and CDR2 is SNTAGT in the germline V gene. In the PCR, 60 Vbeta and 13 Jbeta primers were used. Generated by immunoSEQ multiplex PCR, the TCRdb table keeps only in-frame clones and is missing some. The sample consists of 96,000 or so clones, about four fifths of them appearing once. The sequenced sample consisted of PBMCs. This clonotype was sampled from a woman in her sixties or seventies in good health and CMV-seropositive. The rearrangement joins TRBV6-4 to TRBJ2-3, with 10 bases matching TRBD2. CDR3 nucleotide sequence: TGTGCCAGCAGTGAAGCGGGAGGGGCTTCAGATACGCAGTATTTT. This translates into CASSEAGGASDTQYF.